This is a list of T cell receptor beta chains from one sample in a study of T cell responses to AZD1222 COVID-19 vaccine. Clones were sequenced by immunoSEQ multiplex PCR, and TCRdb holds only the in-frame ones, with some missing. The sample records more than 85,000 clones, nearly 90% being singletons. Material: peripheral blood, obtained on day 0 of MenACWY control vaccination. Source of these receptors: an adult in good health. The CDR3 runs from the conserved cysteine through the conserved F or W. The D gene is left open where the match is weak. The size of a clone is reported for some rows only, either as once, few or many, or as a class for expanded clones.

V: TRBV7-2; size: .; D: .; J: TRBJ2-2; DNA: TGTGCCAGCAGCTTAGGGCAGCCGGACACCGGGGAGCTGTTTTTT; CDR3: CASSLGQPDTGELFF
V: TRBV28; size: .; D: TRBD2; J: TRBJ2-1; DNA: TGTGCCAGCAGTCTACCCTGGGGGGGGTACTCCTACAATGAGCAGTTCTTC; CDR3: CASSLPWGGYSYNEQFF
V: TRBV4-1; size: .; D: TRBD1; J: TRBJ1-2; DNA: TGCGCCAGCAGCCCCTTCGGACAGGGGGGAGGCTACACCTTC; CDR3: CASSPFGQGGGYTF
V: TRBV10-3; size: .; D: .; J: TRBJ2-3; DNA: TGTGCCATCAGCCCGGGATCAGACACAGATACGCAGTATTTT; CDR3: CAISPGSDTDTQYF
V: TRBV20-1; size: .; D: .; J: TRBJ1-2; DNA: TGCAGTGCTAGAGATAGTAGGGGCTACACCTTC; CDR3: CSARDSRGYTF
V: TRBV7-8; size: few; D: .; J: TRBJ1-1; DNA: TGTGCCAGCAGGGACCGGGGGAGGTATAGAGCTTTCTTT; CDR3: CASRDRGRYRAFF
V: TRBV5-1; size: .; D: .; J: TRBJ2-2; DNA: TGCGCCAGCAGCTTGGAGCCGGGTGGGACCGGGGAGCTGTTTTTT; CDR3: CASSLEPGGTGELFF
V: TRBV20-1; size: .; D: .; J: TRBJ1-5; DNA: TGCAGTGCAAGTCGGCGGGTCGTGACCCAGCATTTT; CDR3: CSASRRVVTQHF
V: TRBV2; size: .; D: .; J: TRBJ1-1; DNA: TGTGCCAGCAATGGAGGTAGAGCTGAAGCTTTCTTT; CDR3: CASNGGRAEAFF
V: TRBV20-1; size: .; D: .; J: TRBJ2-5; DNA: TGCAGCCAACTGTTAAAAGAGACCCAGTACTTC; CDR3: CSQLLKETQYF
V: TRBV6-5; size: .; D: .; J: TRBJ1-1; DNA: TGTGCCAGCATCTCCCGGTCTCTGAACACTGAAGCTTTCTTT; CDR3: CASISRSLNTEAFF
V: TRBV27; size: .; D: .; J: TRBJ1-2; DNA: TGTGCCAGCAGTTTCGCGGGAGGTACTGGCTACACCTTC; CDR3: CASSFAGGTGYTF
V: TRBV7-3; size: .; D: .; J: TRBJ1-3; DNA: TGTGCCAGCAGCGGGGGTTCTGGAAACACCATATATTTT; CDR3: CASSGGSGNTIYF
V: TRBV4-1; size: once; D: TRBD1; J: TRBJ2-3; DNA: TGCGCCAGCAGCCTAGGGGGACAGGGAGATACGCAGTATTTT; CDR3: CASSLGGQGDTQYF
V: TRBV28; size: .; D: .; J: TRBJ1-2; DNA: TGTGCCAGCAGTGTAGGGAAGTTTTCGGGTGGCTACACCTTC; CDR3: CASSVGKFSGGYTF
V: TRBV4-1; size: .; D: .; J: TRBJ1-6; DNA: TGCGCCAGCAGCCAAGTATTCCAGGTGCGGAATTCACCCCTCCACTTT; CDR3: CASSQVFQVRNSPLHF
V: TRBV29-1; size: once; D: .; J: TRBJ2-7; DNA: TGCAGCGTGAATTTTGGCTACGAGCAGTACTTC; CDR3: CSVNFGYEQYF
V: TRBV3-1/TRBV3-2; size: .; D: .; J: TRBJ2-5; DNA: TGTGCCAGCAGCCAAGATCCAGGGCCGGGGCAAGAGACCCAGTACTTC; CDR3: CASSQDPGPGQETQYF
V: TRBV14; size: .; D: .; J: TRBJ2-1; DNA: TGTGCCAGCAGCCAAGAAGGAGGACGAAGTCATCAGTTCTTC; CDR3: CASSQEGGRSHQFF
V: TRBV2; size: .; D: TRBD1; J: TRBJ2-7; DNA: TGTGCCAGCACTACCGGGACAGGGGTCGACGAGCAGTACTTC; CDR3: CASTTGTGVDEQYF
V: TRBV7-2; size: .; D: .; J: TRBJ1-2; DNA: TGTGCCAGCAGCCTACCGACGGAAAGGGTTGGCTACACCTTC; CDR3: CASSLPTERVGYTF
V: TRBV7-9; size: .; D: .; J: TRBJ2-1; DNA: TGTGCCAGCAGCTTAGACAGGGTTCGGGGCAATGAGCAGTTCTTC; CDR3: CASSLDRVRGNEQFF
V: TRBV5-1; size: few; D: .; J: TRBJ1-4; DNA: TGCGCCAGCAGCGCCCTGGAATCAACTAATGAAAAACTGTTTTTT; CDR3: CASSALESTNEKLFF
V: TRBV4-3; size: once; D: .; J: TRBJ2-1; DNA: TGCGCCAGCAGCTGGCGAGTAGGGGACAATGAGCAGTTCTTC; CDR3: CASSWRVGDNEQFF
V: TRBV19; size: .; D: .; J: TRBJ2-7; DNA: TGTGCCAGTAGTATCCCCGGGGCCTACGAGCAGTACTTC; CDR3: CASSIPGAYEQYF
V: TRBV5-4; size: .; D: .; J: TRBJ1-2; DNA: TGTGCCAGCAGCTCCCCCGGGACGGGCTATGGCTACACCTTC; CDR3: CASSSPGTGYGYTF
V: TRBV10-3; size: .; D: .; J: TRBJ1-2; DNA: TGTGCCATCAGTGCGGAGATAGGTCCGTATGGCTACACCTTC; CDR3: CAISAEIGPYGYTF
V: TRBV5-4; size: .; D: .; J: TRBJ2-7; DNA: TGTGCCAGCAGCTCGGTCGGGGCCTACGAGCAGTACTTC; CDR3: CASSSVGAYEQYF
V: TRBV7-6; size: .; D: .; J: TRBJ1-3; DNA: TGTGCCAGCAGCCTAAGACATCACCCCTCTGGAAACACCATATATTTT; CDR3: CASSLRHHPSGNTIYF
V: TRBV5-1; size: .; D: TRBD1; J: TRBJ1-2; DNA: TGCGCCAGCACCCTTGAGGAGGGGGCATTATATGGCTACACCTTC; CDR3: CASTLEEGALYGYTF
V: TRBV28; size: once; D: .; J: TRBJ1-2; DNA: TGTGCCAGCAGTGTAGGGGCGCGTGGCTACACCTTC; CDR3: CASSVGARGYTF
V: TRBV25-1; size: .; D: TRBD2; J: TRBJ2-1; DNA: TGTGCCAGCAGTGAATACTCCCTGAGGGGACTAGCCTACAATGAGCAGTTCTTC; CDR3: CASSEYSLRGLAYNEQFF
V: TRBV5-1; size: .; D: TRBD2; J: TRBJ2-1; DNA: TGCGCCAGCAGCTTTGTACTAGCGGGAGCAGGTGAGCAGTTCTTC; CDR3: CASSFVLAGAGEQFF
V: TRBV3-1/TRBV3-2; size: once; D: .; J: TRBJ1-6; DNA: TGTGCCAGCAGCCAAGAACGATGGCAGTATAATTCACCCCTCCACTTT; CDR3: CASSQERWQYNSPLHF
V: TRBV19; size: .; D: TRBD2; J: TRBJ2-1; DNA: TGTGCCAGTAGTCCGATAGCGGGACTTTACAATGAGCAGTTCTTC; CDR3: CASSPIAGLYNEQFF
V: TRBV6-5; size: .; D: TRBD1; J: TRBJ2-7; DNA: TGTGCCAGCAGTTCGGACAGGGGCACCTACGAGCAGTACTTC; CDR3: CASSSDRGTYEQYF
V: TRBV28; size: .; D: .; J: TRBJ2-1; DNA: TGTGCCAGCAGCCCCGGGGGGACAGCCTACAATGAGCAGTTCTTC; CDR3: CASSPGGTAYNEQFF
V: TRBV18; size: .; D: .; J: TRBJ2-1; DNA: TGTGCCAGCTCACCAACACTAGGCAATGAGCAGTTCTTC; CDR3: CASSPTLGNEQFF
V: TRBV3-1/TRBV3-2; size: few; D: .; J: TRBJ1-6; DNA: TGTGCCAGCAGCCATGCAACTTCACCCCTCCACTTT; CDR3: CASSHATSPLHF
V: TRBV6-5; size: .; D: TRBD2; J: TRBJ2-2; DNA: TGTGCCAGCAGTTACAACCATCTCGGGACTACCGAGCTGTTTTTT; CDR3: CASSYNHLGTTELFF
V: TRBV19; size: .; D: .; J: TRBJ1-5; DNA: TGTGCCAGTAGGGCTCGCGGAGCTGACAATCAGCCCCAGCATTTT; CDR3: CASRARGADNQPQHF
V: TRBV28; size: .; D: TRBD2; J: TRBJ2-1; DNA: TGTGCCAGCAGTCCCCCCGGCGGGAGGGCCGGGTTCTTC; CDR3: CASSPPGGRAGFF
V: TRBV29-1; size: .; D: .; J: TRBJ1-1; DNA: TGCAGCGTTGAACGGGACATGAACACTGAAGCTTTCTTT; CDR3: CSVERDMNTEAFF
V: TRBV28; size: .; D: .; J: TRBJ1-2; DNA: TGTGCCAGCCCGGGTTGGGGGCGACCCACGCTTGACACCTTC; CDR3: CASPGWGRPTLDTF
V: TRBV5-1; size: .; D: .; J: TRBJ2-2; DNA: TGCGCCAGCAGCTTGATCCCGGGGGACACCGGGGAGCTGTTTTTT; CDR3: CASSLIPGDTGELFF